The 14 T cell receptor beta chains reported below all come from one sample, sequenced in a study of cytomegalovirus exposure and HLA in healthy donors. The PCR contained 60 Vbeta and 13 Jbeta primers. Assay: immunoSEQ multiplex PCR; the TCRdb copy retains only in-frame clones and omits some. Among 210,000 or so clones listed, roughly 80% were seen once. Input material: PBMCs. These TCRs come from a girl aged 2 to 10 in good health and CMV-seronegative.

J is TRBJ1-2 and V is TRBV5-1; possible D gene TRBD1, 5 bases. The CDR3 extends over 15 amino acids. Deletions cut 4 bases from V and 3 bases from J, with 16 bases between. Germline V gene lookup returns CDR1 SGHRS and CDR2 YFSETQ. The CDR3 region has the DNA TGCGCCAGCAGCCCCCTGGGGGGGTTGGACTATGGCTACACCTTC. It yields the protein CASSPLGGLDYGYTF.

This clone occurred once. The chain is built from TRBV5-1 and TRBJ2-3, with 9 positions matching TRBD2. V trimming: 5 bases; J trimming: 2 bases; junction bases outside the gene matches: 12. The germline gives CDR1 SGHRS, CDR2 YFSETQ. The CDR3 consists of 17 residues. CDR3 sequence (DNA): TGCGCCAGCAGATCACAGGGCGGCGGGGGGGACACAGATACGCAGTATTTT. Translated: CASRSQGGGGDTDTQYF.

There are a few counts of this clone. The V call is TRBV19, the J call TRBJ1-2, with D tentatively TRBD1 (5 bases). Germline CDR1 LNHDA, CDR2 SQIVND (reference sequence). V was trimmed by 1 base and J by 5 bases, leaving 8 bases between them. The length of the CDR3 is 13 residues. The CDR3 loop reads CASSIGQYYGYTF. CDR3 nucleotides: TGTGCCAGTAGTATAGGACAGTATTATGGCTACACCTTC.

The chain links TRBV30 to TRBJ2-3, with unresolved D. The CDR3 is made up of 12 amino acids. Germline loops: CDR1 GTSNPN, CDR2 SVGIG (reference sequence). V lost 2 bases and J 7 bases, leaving 10 bases between the germline ends. In nucleotides, the CDR3 is TGTGCCTGGAGTTTTAAGCCGTATACGCAGTATTTT. Translation: CAWSFKPYTQYF.

This clone has only a few counts. V is TRBV19 and J is TRBJ2-1, with unresolved D. This CDR3 has 22 amino acids. Germline-derived CDR1 and CDR2 are LNHDA and SQIVND (reference sequence). V lost 5 bases to trimming and J lost 5 bases, with 37 bases between them. The CDR3 nucleotides read TGTGCCAGTAGTCCGAACCCCCCACTAAGGCGCCCCGCGAGCAGACGGAACAATGAGCAGTTCTTC. It encodes CASSPNPPLRRPASRRNNEQFF.

A few counts support this clone. This chain joins TRBV5-1 and TRBJ1-4; D is unresolved. There are 15 residues in the CDR3. V was cut by 4 bases and J by 5 bases, with 15 bases left in between. CDR1 is SGHRS and CDR2 is YFSETQ in the germline V gene. The CDR3 loop is CASSADNYANEKLFF. Here the CDR3 DNA reads TGCGCCAGCAGCGCCGACAATTATGCAAATGAAAAACTGTTTTTT.

The chain recombines TRBV10-2 with TRBJ1-1; D perhaps matches TRBD1 (6 bases). V was clipped by 8 bases and J by 5 bases, with 15 bases between them. The CDR3 is 13 residues long. Looked up from germline, CDR1 is WSHSY and CDR2 is SAAADI. CDR3 DNA sequence: TGCGCCAGCGCGAGCCAACAGGGTACTGAAGCTTTCTTT. Translated, it gives CASASQQGTEAFF.

The chain joins TRBV7-6 to TRBJ1-3; D ambiguous. Germline V gene data show CDR1 as SGHVS and CDR2 as FNYEAQ. V was cut by 1 base and J by 0 bases, with 4 bases left in between. This CDR3 is built from 14 residues. CDR3 loop: CASSLGPSGNTIYF. CDR3 nucleotides: TGTGCCAGCAGCTTAGGGCCCTCTGGAAACACCATATATTTT. Complete variable domain (other parts from reference TRBV7-6 and TRBJ1-3): GAGVSQSPRYKVTKRGQDVALRCDPISGHVSLYWYRQALGQGPEFLTYFNYEAQQDKSGLPNDRFSAERPEGSISTLTIQRTEQRDSAMYRCASSLGPSGNTIYFGEGSWLTVV.

The rearrangement links TRBV18 to TRBJ2-5, with D uncertain. Deletions cut 6 bases from V and 0 bases from J, with 5 bases between. Per germline, CDR1 KGHSH and CDR2 LQKENI. CDR3 size: 12 residues. The CDR3 DNA reads TGTGCCAGCTCGTCCAACCAAGAGACCCAGTACTTC. This encodes CASSSNQETQYF.

Regarding this clone: The junction does not match germline at one end; this may be a read error. The J gene is TRBJ2-3, the V gene TRBV29-1; TRBD2 agrees at 8 bases. Germline loops: CDR1 SQVTM, CDR2 ANQGSEA. The CDR3 consists of 16 residues. CDR3 amino acids: CSVRPISGAQGDMQYF. CDR3 nucleotide sequence: TGCAGCGTTCGACCTATTAGCGGGGCTCAGGGCGATATGCAGTATTTT.

The gene calls are TRBV9 and TRBJ2-1; D may be TRBD1 (6 bases). Trimming removed 3 bases at V and 8 bases at J, with 15 bases between. The CDR3 is made up of 14 amino acids. Germline V gene lookup returns CDR1 SGDLS and CDR2 YYNGEE. The CDR3 is CASSAGRSGDEQFF. DNA of the CDR3: TGTGCCAGCAGCGCCGGCCGGTCAGGGGATGAGCAGTTCTTC. Looking up the rest from reference TRBV9 and TRBJ2-1 gives the full variable domain: DSGVTQTPKHLITATGQRVTLRCSPRSGDLSVYWYQQSLDQGLQFLIQYYNGEERAKGNILERFSAQQFPDLHSELNLSSLELGDSALYFCASSAGRSGDEQFFGPGTRLTVL.

This clone was counted between two and nine times. This rearrangement joins TRBV29-1 to TRBJ2-7; 10 bases are shared with TRBD2. J lost 7 bases, V lost 5 bases, and 8 bases had no gene match. The CDR3 has 13 amino acids. Germline values: CDR1 SQVTM, CDR2 ANQGSEA. Here the CDR3 reads CSVRGLASGEQYF. The CDR3 DNA is TGCAGCGTTAGGGGACTAGCGTCGGGGGAGCAGTACTTC.

The genes are TRBV10-3 and TRBJ2-5, with 7 nucleotides matching TRBD1. The V gene's germline CDR1 is ENHRY and CDR2 SYGVKD. V shed 2 bases and J 0 bases; nucleotides not matched to a gene: 3. The CDR3 extends over 15 amino acids. The CDR3 spells CAISEGTAYQETQYF. The CDR3 DNA reads TGTGCCATCAGTGAGGGGACAGCGTACCAAGAGACCCAGTACTTC.

J is TRBJ2-5 and V is TRBV2, with a possible D match to TRBD2 (5 bases). CDR1 SNHLY and CDR2 FYNNEI come from the germline V gene. CDR3 size: 14 residues. V was pared by 6 bases and J by 4 bases, with 15 bases between. The CDR3 region has the DNA TGTGCCAGCAGCTCCGGGGTTCCCGCAGAGACCCAGTACTTC. It codes for CASSSGVPAETQYF.